This T cell receptor beta chain was captured by sequencing in a study of T cells after yellow fever vaccination. The junction had 13 bases not matched to a gene; V was cut back by 4 bases and J by 6 bases. The V gene's germline CDR1 is LGHDT and CDR2 YNNKEL (reference sequence). The CDR3 extends over 17 amino acids. TCRdb redid the calling of the 5' RACE reads with MiXCR, one entry per CDR3 protein. The repertoire holds about 350,000 distinct CDR3 sequences, with 11% as singletons. The rearrangement uses TRBV3-1 and TRBJ2-2, with 8 bases that match TRBD2. The starting material was PBMCs, obtained on the day of the first yellow fever vaccination. The sequence derives from a man between 18 and 29 years old who received the YFV17D yellow fever vaccine. CDR3 DNA: TGTGCCAGCAGCCGCCCTACCGGGGGGGCAGGGGCCGGGGAGCTGTTTTTT. The encoded protein is CASSRPTGGAGAGELFF.